There are many counts of the clone carrying this T cell receptor (beta chain). Germline CDR1 reads SGHRS; CDR2 reads YFSETQ. The CDR3 contains 13 residues. The germline V and J ends were trimmed by 4 bases and 3 bases, with 11 bases remaining between them. The sample is drawn from a study of neurological immune-mediated disorders. TCRdb redid the calling of the 5' RACE reads with MiXCR, one entry per CDR3 protein. This table holds tens of thousands of distinct CDR3 sequences, about 3% found once. Sequencing input: PBMCs. The TCR sequence derives from a man in his forties with multiple sclerosis. This chain connects TRBV5-1 to TRBJ2-7, with D perhaps assigned TRBD1 or TRBD2 (5 bases each). The CDR3 loop reads CASSTGRSYEQYF. The CDR3 DNA is TGCGCCAGCAGCACGGGACGCAGCTACGAGCAGTACTTC.